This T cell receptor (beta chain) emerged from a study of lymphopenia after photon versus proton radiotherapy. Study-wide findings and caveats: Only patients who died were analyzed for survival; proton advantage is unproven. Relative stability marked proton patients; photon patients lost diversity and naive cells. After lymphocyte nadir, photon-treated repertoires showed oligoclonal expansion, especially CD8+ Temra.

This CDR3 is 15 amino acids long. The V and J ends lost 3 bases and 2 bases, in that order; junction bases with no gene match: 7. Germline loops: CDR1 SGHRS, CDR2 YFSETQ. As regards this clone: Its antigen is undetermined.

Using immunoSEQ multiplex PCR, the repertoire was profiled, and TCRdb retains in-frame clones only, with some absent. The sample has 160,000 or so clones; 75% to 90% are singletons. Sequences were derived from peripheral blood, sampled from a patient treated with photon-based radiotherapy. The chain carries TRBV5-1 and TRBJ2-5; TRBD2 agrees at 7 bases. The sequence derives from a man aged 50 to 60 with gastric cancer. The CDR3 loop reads CASSSGRGGQETQYF. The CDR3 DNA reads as TGCGCCAGCAGCTCGGGGCGGGGAGGGCAAGAGACCCAGTACTTC.